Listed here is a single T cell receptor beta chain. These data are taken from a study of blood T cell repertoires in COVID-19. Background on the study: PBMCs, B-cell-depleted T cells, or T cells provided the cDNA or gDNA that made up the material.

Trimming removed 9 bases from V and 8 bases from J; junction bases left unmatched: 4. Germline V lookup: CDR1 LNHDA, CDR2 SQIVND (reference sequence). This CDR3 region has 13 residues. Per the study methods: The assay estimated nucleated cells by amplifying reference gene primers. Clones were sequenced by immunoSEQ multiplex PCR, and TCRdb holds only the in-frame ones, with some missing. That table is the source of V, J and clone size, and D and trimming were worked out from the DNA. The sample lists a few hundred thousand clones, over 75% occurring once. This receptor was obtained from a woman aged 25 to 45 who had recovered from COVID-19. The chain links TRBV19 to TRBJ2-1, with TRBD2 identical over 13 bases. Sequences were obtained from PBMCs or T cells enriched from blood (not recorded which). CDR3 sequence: CARLAGGRDEQFF. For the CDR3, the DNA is TGTGCCAGACTAGCGGGGGGGCGAGATGAGCAGTTCTTC.